The 14 T cell receptor beta chains given below trace back to one sample, sequenced in a study of cytomegalovirus exposure and HLA in healthy donors. PCR primers comprised 60 Vbeta and 13 Jbeta primers. Assay: immunoSEQ multiplex PCR; the TCRdb copy retains only in-frame clones and omits some. Counted here are under 200,000 clones, around 81% occurring once; the ten biggest clones make up approximately 2%. The material sequenced was PBMCs. The source is a man under 40 in good health and CMV-seronegative.

This chain joins TRBV2 and TRBJ1-6, with 7 bases fitting TRBD1. V shed 6 bases, J shed 3 bases, and the junction held 8 bases outside the gene matches. Germline V gene lookup returns CDR1 SNHLY and CDR2 FYNNEI. The CDR3 loop spans 16 amino acids. Here the CDR3 reads CASSAPRQGYNSPLHF. CDR3 nucleotides: TGTGCCAGCAGCGCCCCCAGACAGGGCTATAATTCACCCCTCCACTTT.

The CDR3 DNA is TGTGCCTGGAGTGTAAGCCAGGGAACTGAAGCTTTCTTT. This encodes CAWSVSQGTEAFF. The V call is TRBV30, the J call TRBJ1-1; maybe TRBD1 (5 bases). CDR1 is GTSNPN and CDR2 is SVGIG in the germline V gene (reference sequence). The CDR3 extends over 13 amino acids. V was pared by 0 bases and J by 5 bases, with 10 bases between.

The rearrangement joins TRBV6-6 to TRBJ1-6, with D tentatively TRBD1 (6 bases). The CDR3 consists of 14 residues. Germline V gene data show CDR1 as MNHNY and CDR2 as SVGAGI (reference sequence). V lost 4 bases and J lost 6, with 10 bases in between. CDR3 DNA sequence: TGTGCCAGCAGTTCAGGGGTGGCTAATTCACCCCTCCACTTT. Translating gives CASSSGVANSPLHF.

V gene TRBV5-1 combines with J gene TRBJ2-7; 9 positions match TRBD1. The length of the CDR3 is 15 residues. Germline-derived CDR1 and CDR2 are SGHRS and YFSETQ. After removal of 4 bases from V and 4 bases from J, the junction contained 9 bases not matched to a gene. Here the CDR3 DNA reads TGCGCCAGCAGCGGACCGGGACAGGGTTTATACGAGCAGTACTTC. Protein: CASSGPGQGLYEQYF.

This CDR3 is CSVEEFVGEKLFF. Written as DNA, the CDR3 is TGCAGCGTTGAGGAGTTTGTAGGTGAAAAACTGTTTTTT. The genes are TRBV29-1 and TRBJ1-4; D unresolved. Germline CDR1 is SQVTM and CDR2 is ANQGSEA. Trimming removed 3 bases from V and 7 bases from J, with 12 bases in between. The CDR3 extends over 13 amino acids.

The chain uses TRBV11-3 and TRBJ2-1, with D unresolved. The V gene's germline CDR1 is SGHNT and CDR2 YENEEA. V was trimmed by 5 bases and J by 9 bases, leaving 11 bases between them. There are 12 residues in the CDR3. The CDR3 DNA reads as TGTGCCAGCAGCCTTCCTCTCGGTGAGCAGTTCTTC. It encodes CASSLPLGEQFF.

This chain joins TRBV6-1 and TRBJ2-7, with a weak D call TRBD2 (6 bases). This CDR3 has 11 residues. Trimming left V 8 bases short and J 3 bases short, with 8 bases between. Germline V gene lookup returns CDR1 MNHNS and CDR2 SASEGT. The CDR3 sequence: CASWRGYEQYF. The CDR3 bases are TGTGCCAGCTGGAGGGGCTACGAGCAGTACTTC.

V gene TRBV5-1 combines with J gene TRBJ2-1, with 10 bases matching TRBD2. This CDR3 has 14 residues. V was pared by 0 bases and J by 7 bases, with 1 base of the junction left unmatched. The germline V gene encodes CDR1 SGHRS and CDR2 YFSETQ. The DNA for the CDR3 is TGCGCCAGCAGCTTGGCGGGACTAGCGAATGAGCAGTTCTTC. Its translation: CASSLAGLANEQFF.

The chain recombines TRBV29-1 with TRBJ1-1; D remains ambiguous. CDR1 and CDR2 (germline): SQVTM, ANQGSEA. V lost 6 bases, J lost 6 bases, and 8 bases lay in between. The CDR3 has 10 amino acids. CDR3 sequence reads: CSVLRSEAFF. The CDR3 region has the DNA TGCAGCGTCCTCAGATCTGAAGCTTTCTTT.

The chain employs TRBV6-6 and TRBJ1-5; TRBD1 agrees at 7 bases. The CDR3 spans 15 residues. Looked up from germline, CDR1 is MNHNY and CDR2 is SVGAGI (reference sequence). V gave up 10 bases and J gave up 0 bases; unmatched junction bases: 9. The CDR3 DNA reads TGTGCCACCCTAAAGGGGACAGATAGCAATCAGCCCCAGCATTTT. It codes for CATLKGTDSNQPQHF.

V usage is TRBV4-1 and J usage is TRBJ2-1; D is perhaps TRBD2 (6 bases). This CDR3 is built from 15 residues. V lost 4 bases and J 4 bases, leaving 14 bases between the germline ends. The germline gives CDR1 MGHRA, CDR2 YSYEKL. CDR3 bases: TGCGCCAGCAGCCCGCCGGGACTGGTTTACAATGAGCAGTTCTTC. Translating gives CASSPPGLVYNEQFF.

V usage is TRBV28 and J usage is TRBJ2-7; the D gene is possibly TRBD1 (6 bases). The germline gives CDR1 MDHEN, CDR2 SYDVKM. The CDR3 runs to 13 residues. V was pared by 8 bases and J by 0 bases, with 11 bases between. CDR3 loop: CASGTQVSYEQYF. DNA of the CDR3: TGTGCCAGCGGGACACAAGTCTCCTACGAGCAGTACTTC.

The table lists this clone with a count of one. V and J are TRBV27 and TRBJ2-7, with 9 bases fitting TRBD2. Germline V CDR1 and CDR2: MNHEY, SMNVEV (reference sequence). The junction had 8 bases not matched to a gene; V was cut back by 2 bases and J by 3 bases. The CDR3 length is 16 residues. The CDR3 DNA reads TGTGCCAGCAGTTTAGGGGCGGGAGGGCTATACTACGAGCAGTACTTC. It specifies CASSLGAGGLYYEQYF.

The rearrangement joins TRBV5-1 to TRBJ1-2, with 9 bases identical to TRBD1. The CDR3 is 14 residues long. Germline V gene data show CDR1 as SGHRS and CDR2 as YFSETQ. V trimming: 4 bases; J trimming: 4 bases; junction bases outside the gene matches: 5. CDR3 bases: TGCGCCAGCAGCGGGGAGGGACAGGGCTATGGCTACACCTTC. Translation: CASSGEGQGYGYTF. The full variable domain, rest sourced from reference TRBV5-1 and TRBJ1-2, is KAGVTQTPRYLIKTRGQQVTLSCSPISGHRSVSWYQQTPGQGLQFLFEYFSETQRNKGNFPGRFSGRQFSNSRSEMNVSTLELGDSALYLCASSGEGQGYGYTFGSGTRLTVV.